This passage covers 29 T cell receptor beta chains from one sample sequenced in a study of T cell repertoires in cytomegalovirus infection. TCRdb analysed the reads with MiXCR anew, one entry per CDR3 protein. This repertoire shows approximately 340,000 distinct CDR3 sequences, 25% to 35% found once; its top ten account for 20%. Their cognate antigens are unknown. The specimen was cultured PBMCs, collected from culture after CMV antigen stimulation. These receptors were taken from a human donor in good health (CMV status not recorded). Some clones in this sample may be carry-over from other donors' samples.

This chain uses TRBV5-4 with TRBJ1-2, with D possibly matching TRBD1 (6 bases). Germline values: CDR1 SGHNT, CDR2 YYREEE (reference sequence). The CDR3 consists of 14 residues. V was clipped by 3 bases and J by 4 bases, with 13 bases between them. The CDR3 spells CASSSNRDGYGYTF. The CDR3 region has the DNA TGTGCCAGCAGCTCCAACAGGGACGGCTATGGCTACACCTTC.

The genes are TRBV4-1 and TRBJ1-1; TRBD1 might be the D (5 bases). CDR3 size: 15 residues. V was shortened by 0 bases and J by 6 bases, with 14 bases between the two germline ends. Germline CDR1 is MGHRA and CDR2 is YSYEKL. The CDR3 coding sequence is TGCGCCAGCAGCCAAGAATCCAGGGCTGGCGCTGAAGCTTTCTTT. Encoded protein: CASSQESRAGAEAFF.

V is TRBV7-6 and J is TRBJ2-7; D is unresolved. Germline values: CDR1 SGHVS, CDR2 FNYEAQ. The CDR3 extends over 12 amino acids. Trimming took off 5 bases at V and 7 bases at J, with 12 bases between the two ends. The CDR3 region is CASSPDSLEQYF. DNA of the CDR3: TGTGCCAGCAGCCCAGACTCCCTGGAGCAGTACTTC.

This clonotype was detected many times. The chain couples TRBV28 to TRBJ2-1, with a possible D match to TRBD1 (6 bases). The length of the CDR3 is 14 residues. V gave up 2 bases and J gave up 3 bases, with 8 bases separating them. Germline V CDR1 and CDR2: MDHEN, SYDVKM. CDR3 sequence: CASSLKGDYNEQFF. CDR3 sequence (DNA): TGTGCCAGCAGTTTAAAGGGGGACTACAATGAGCAGTTCTTC. Variable domain in full (rest from reference TRBV28 and TRBJ2-1): DVKVTQSSRYLVKRTGEKVFLECVQDMDHENMFWYRQDPGLGLRLIYFSYDVKMKEKGDIPEGYSVSREKKERFSLILESASTNQTSMYLCASSLKGDYNEQFFGPGTRLTVL.

The rearrangement joins TRBV7-3 to TRBJ1-1, with D possibly being TRBD1 (5 bases). Trimming took 5 bases from V and 0 from J, leaving 13 bases between them. The germline CDR1 and CDR2 sequences are SGHTA and FQGTGA. The CDR3 is 15 amino acids. CDR3 region: CASSRGTGMNTEAFF. CDR3 sequence (DNA): TGTGCCAGCAGCCGAGGGACGGGGATGAACACTGAAGCTTTCTTT. Filled out from reference TRBV7-3 and TRBJ1-1, the complete variable domain reads GAGVSQTPSNKVTEKGKYVELRCDPISGHTALYWYRQSLGQGPEFLIYFQGTGAADDSGLPNDRFFAVRPEGSVSTLKIQRTERGDSAVYLCASSRGTGMNTEAFFGQGTRLTVV.

The chain carries TRBV7-6 and TRBJ1-1; no clear D gene. Trimming stripped 1 base from V and 1 base from J, with 7 bases between. CDR1 is SGHVS, CDR2 FNYEAQ, per germline. The CDR3 loop spans 14 amino acids. CDR3 nucleotides: TGTGCCAGCAGCTTAGACCCCCAGAACACTGAAGCTTTCTTT. This encodes CASSLDPQNTEAFF.

V is TRBV29-1 and J is TRBJ1-1; D is uncertain. The V gene's germline CDR1 is SQVTM and CDR2 ANQGSEA. This CDR3 contains 12 residues. Trimming removed 5 bases from V and 1 base from J, with 8 bases in between. CDR3 loop: CSVTKGNTEAFF. For the CDR3, the DNA is TGCAGCGTTACTAAGGGGAACACTGAAGCTTTCTTT.

The chain joins TRBV12-3 or TRBV12-4 to TRBJ1-2, with TRBD1 identical over 9 bases. J lost 3 bases, V lost 7 bases, and 9 bases had no gene match. This CDR3 contains 15 residues. DNA of the CDR3: TGTGCCAGCATCCCAAGGGACAGGGTTTACTATGGCTACACCTTC. This sequence encodes CASIPRDRVYYGYTF.

This sequence joins TRBV20-1 and TRBJ1-4, with D perhaps matching TRBD1 (5 bases). The V and J ends lost 6 bases and 7 bases respectively, with 18 bases between them. CDR3 length equals 14 residues. CDR1 and CDR2 from the germline V gene are DFQATT and SNEGSKA (reference sequence). This chain's CDR3 is CSAPTWGAGEKLFF. As DNA, the CDR3 is TGCAGTGCGCCTACTTGGGGCGCTGGTGAAAAACTGTTTTTT.

The chain combines TRBV7-3 with TRBJ2-2; the match to TRBD2 covers 14 bases. This CDR3 comprises 16 residues. Per the germline V gene, CDR1 is SGHTA and CDR2 is FQGTGA. V gave up 6 bases and J gave up 4 bases; unmatched junction bases: 4. The CDR3 spells CASRPGLAGVTGELFF. The CDR3 nucleotides are TGTGCCAGCAGGCCGGGACTAGCGGGGGTCACCGGGGAGCTGTTTTTT.

This clonotype was found a few times. This chain connects TRBV5-1 to TRBJ1-1; 7 positions match TRBD1. After removal of 1 base from V and 0 bases from J, the junction contained 3 bases not matched to a gene. Per germline, CDR1 SGHRS and CDR2 YFSETQ. The CDR3 length is 15 residues. The chain's CDR3 is CASSLWGQMNTEAFF. The CDR3 coding sequence is TGCGCCAGCAGCTTGTGGGGACAGATGAACACTGAAGCTTTCTTT.

A few counts support this clonotype. The rearrangement joins TRBV28 to TRBJ2-1; tentatively, D is TRBD2 (6 bases). This CDR3 has 15 residues. The V end lost 7 bases, the J end lost 5 bases, and 18 bases lay between the germline ends. The germline V gene has CDR1 MDHEN and CDR2 SYDVKM. The chain's CDR3 is CASTPRLGGNNEQFF. The DNA for the CDR3 is TGTGCCAGCACCCCCCGACTAGGAGGAAACAATGAGCAGTTCTTC.

The table lists this clonotype with many counts. The gene calls are TRBV7-6 and TRBJ2-3, with D perhaps matching TRBD2 (5 bases). Germline values: CDR1 SGHVS, CDR2 FNYEAQ. The CDR3 sequence is 14 residues long. The ends were cut back, 2 bases at V and 4 bases at J, with 10 bases in the middle. The DNA of the CDR3 is TGTGCCAGCAGCTTAACCGGCGGGCCAGATACGCAGTATTTT. It translates to CASSLTGGPDTQYF.

V usage is TRBV11-3 and J usage is TRBJ2-1; 12 bases line up with TRBD2. The CDR3 has 16 residues. Per germline, CDR1 SGHNT and CDR2 YENEEA. V shed 5 bases, J shed 1 base, and the junction held 3 bases outside the gene matches. The CDR3 DNA follows: TGTGCCAGCAGCCTAGCGGGAGGGCCTTCCTACAATGAGCAGTTCTTC. Protein sequence: CASSLAGGPSYNEQFF.

This clonotype was counted at least ten times. This rearrangement joins TRBV7-3 to TRBJ2-3; D may correspond to TRBD1 or TRBD2 (6 bases each). This CDR3 contains 13 residues. Deletions cut 6 bases from V and 4 bases from J, with 11 bases between. Germline CDR1 and CDR2: SGHTA and FQGTGA. The CDR3 DNA is TGTGCCAGCAGTTACAGGGAGGCAGATACGCAGTATTTT. This gives the protein CASSYREADTQYF.

This clonotype appeared a few times. V usage is TRBV28 and J usage is TRBJ2-7, with D possibly TRBD2 on 5 matching bases. Germline V gene sequence: CDR1 MDHEN, CDR2 SYDVKM. There are 13 residues in the CDR3. The V end lost 1 base, the J end lost 4 bases, and 8 bases lay between the germline ends. The CDR3 here is CASSLSGLYEQYF. The CDR3 DNA reads TGTGCCAGCAGTTTATCGGGGTTATACGAGCAGTACTTC. The full variable domain, rest sourced from reference TRBV28 and TRBJ2-7, is DVKVTQSSRYLVKRTGEKVFLECVQDMDHENMFWYRQDPGLGLRLIYFSYDVKMKEKGDIPEGYSVSREKKERFSLILESASTNQTSMYLCASSLSGLYEQYFGPGTRLTVT.

The chain is built from TRBV7-2 and TRBJ2-1; D not resolved. V was cut by 5 bases and J by 4 bases, with 12 bases left in between. The CDR3 is 14 amino acids. In germline, CDR1 is SGHTA, CDR2 FQGNSA. DNA of the CDR3: TGTGCCAGCAGCCTGGACGGAGTTTACAATGAGCAGTTCTTC. Its protein is CASSLDGVYNEQFF.

The chain is built from TRBV12-3 or TRBV12-4 and TRBJ2-1; D call uncertain. Trimming took off 4 bases at V and 10 bases at J, with 14 bases between the two ends. CDR3 size: 13 residues. The CDR3 DNA reads as TGTGCCAGCAGTTGGGTCCCTGGCGGCGAGCAGTTCTTC. It specifies CASSWVPGGEQFF.

The V and J genes are TRBV20-1 and TRBJ1-2; D is unresolved. Germline V gene sequence: CDR1 DFQATT, CDR2 SNEGSKA (reference sequence). V lost 0 bases and J lost 2, with 10 bases in between. The CDR3 totals 14 residues. In DNA form, the CDR3 reads TGCAGTGCTAGAGATTTAAGCTTCAACTATGGCTACACCTTC. This sequence encodes CSARDLSFNYGYTF.

V gene TRBV4-2 combines with J gene TRBJ1-1, with D uncertain. CDR1 and CDR2 (germline): LGHNA, YNFKEQ. Deletions cut 0 bases from V and 4 bases from J, with 12 bases between. The CDR3 is made up of 15 amino acids. This CDR3 reads CASSQDFGQFTEAFF. Here the CDR3 DNA reads TGTGCCAGCAGCCAAGATTTCGGTCAATTCACTGAAGCTTTCTTT.

The J gene is TRBJ2-7, the V gene TRBV28; TRBD1 matches at 9 bases. V trimming: 8 bases; J trimming: 3 bases; junction bases outside the gene matches: 5. The CDR3 is 13 amino acids. Per the germline V gene, CDR1 is MDHEN and CDR2 is SYDVKM. CDR3 protein: CASGGTGNYEQYF. DNA for the CDR3: TGTGCCAGCGGGGGGACAGGGAACTACGAGCAGTACTTC.

A few counts support this clonotype. The V gene is TRBV19, the J gene TRBJ2-6; TRBD2 is a possible D gene (5 bases). Germline loops: CDR1 LNHDA, CDR2 SQIVND (reference sequence). Trimming removed 3 bases at V and 0 bases at J, with 6 bases between. The CDR3 contains 15 residues. In DNA form, the CDR3 reads TGTGCCAGTAGTATGGAGGCCTCTGGGGCCAACGTCCTGACTTTC. It yields the protein CASSMEASGANVLTF.

The chain uses TRBV7-6 and TRBJ2-5, with 15 bases fitting TRBD2. J gave up 5 bases and V 5 bases, and 3 bases lay outside the gene matches. The germline V gene has CDR1 SGHVS and CDR2 FNYEAQ. This CDR3 spans 15 amino acids. The CDR3 nucleotides read TGTGCCAGCAGCCGGACTAGCGGGGGGGCGGAGACCCAGTACTTC. It is translated as CASSRTSGGAETQYF.

This chain uses TRBV6-1 with TRBJ1-5; D unclear. The CDR3 extends over 13 amino acids. Trimming shortened V by 5 bases and J by 1 base, and 6 bases separated the two germline ends. Germline V gene sequence: CDR1 MNHNS, CDR2 SASEGT. Written as DNA, the CDR3 is TGTGCCAGCAGTAGAGCGAGCAATCAGCCCCAGCATTTT. Translating it yields CASSRASNQPQHF.

The rearrangement uses TRBV7-2 and TRBJ1-1; D uncertain. V shed 5 bases and J shed 5 bases, with 9 bases lying between them. The CDR3 runs 12 residues. CDR1 is SGHTA, CDR2 FQGNSA, per germline. The CDR3 coding sequence is TGTGCCAGCAGCAAACATGGGACTGAAGCTTTCTTT. It encodes CASSKHGTEAFF. Drawing the rest from reference TRBV7-2 and TRBJ1-1, the complete variable domain is GAGVSQSPSNKVTEKGKDVELRCDPISGHTALYWYRQSLGQGLEFLIYFQGNSAPDKSGLPSDRFSAERTGGSVSTLTIQRTQQEDSAVYLCASSKHGTEAFFGQGTRLTVV.

The chain has TRBV28 and TRBJ1-1; D possibly corresponds to TRBD1 (5 bases). V dropped 5 bases and J dropped 4 bases, with 17 bases sitting between them. The CDR3 consists of 15 residues. Germline CDR1 is MDHEN and CDR2 is SYDVKM. The CDR3 region is CASSMGGSGGTEAFF. The CDR3 bases are TGTGCCAGCAGTATGGGGGGTTCTGGCGGCACTGAAGCTTTCTTT.

The chain joins TRBV5-1 to TRBJ2-1, with 11 positions matching TRBD1. J was trimmed by 6 bases and V by 4 bases; bases with no gene match: 6. Germline values: CDR1 SGHRS, CDR2 YFSETQ. CDR3 size: 15 residues. CDR3 nucleotide sequence: TGCGCCAGCAGCGCCGGACAGGGGGCCCCCAATGAGCAGTTCTTC. Encoded protein: CASSAGQGAPNEQFF.

The chain carries TRBV5-1 and TRBJ2-3; 7 bases match TRBD2. Germline CDR1 is SGHRS and CDR2 is YFSETQ. The CDR3 has 17 amino acids. The V gene end was trimmed by 0 bases and the J gene end by 3 bases; junction bases not matched to a gene: 10. CDR3 nucleotides: TGCGCCAGCAGCTTGGCCGGGAGAACTAGCGTGACAGATACGCAGTATTTT. Its protein is CASSLAGRTSVTDTQYF.

V usage is TRBV12-3 or TRBV12-4 and J usage is TRBJ2-7; 7 positions agree with TRBD1. This CDR3 is 13 amino acids long. V lost 8 bases to trimming and J lost 3 bases; unmatched junction nucleotides: 7. CDR3 in amino acids: CASGTGQLYEQYF. The CDR3 region has the DNA TGTGCCAGCGGGACGGGACAGCTCTACGAGCAGTACTTC.